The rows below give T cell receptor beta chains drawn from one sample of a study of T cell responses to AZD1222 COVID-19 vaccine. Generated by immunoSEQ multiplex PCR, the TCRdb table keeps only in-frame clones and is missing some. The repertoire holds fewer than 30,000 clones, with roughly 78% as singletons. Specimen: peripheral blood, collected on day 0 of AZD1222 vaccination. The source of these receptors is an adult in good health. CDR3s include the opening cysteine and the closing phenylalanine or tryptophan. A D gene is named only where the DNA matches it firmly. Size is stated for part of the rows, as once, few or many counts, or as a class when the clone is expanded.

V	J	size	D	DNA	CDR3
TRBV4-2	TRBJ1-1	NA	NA	TGTGCCAGCAGCCAGCGACAGGTTTTGGAGGGCACTGAAGCTTTCTTT	CASSQRQVLEGTEAFF
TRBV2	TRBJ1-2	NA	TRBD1	TGTGCCAGCAGGAAAGACAGGGGGAAGGGTAACTATGGCTACACCTTC	CASRKDRGKGNYGYTF
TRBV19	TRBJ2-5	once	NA	TGTGCCAGTACCCCTCGTCTAGGGGCGCGACGGGAGACCCAGTACTTC	CASTPRLGARRETQYF
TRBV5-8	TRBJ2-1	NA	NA	TGTGCCAGCAGCAACCAGGGGAGGACCTACAATGAGCAGTTCTTC	CASSNQGRTYNEQFF
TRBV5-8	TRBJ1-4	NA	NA	TGTGCCAGCAGCTTGGGACAGCTAAGGAAACTGTTTTTT	CASSLGQLRKLFF
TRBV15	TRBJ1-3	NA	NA	TGTGCCACCAGCAGAGGACGGGATACCGGAAACACCATATATTTT	CATSRGRDTGNTIYF
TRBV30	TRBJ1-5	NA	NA	TGTGCCTGGAGTGTACAGGGACGGCAGCCCCAGCATTTT	CAWSVQGRQPQHF
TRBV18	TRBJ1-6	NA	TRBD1	TGTGCCAGCTCACTAGGGACAGGAAAACTTAATTCACCCCTCCACTTT	CASSLGTGKLNSPLHF
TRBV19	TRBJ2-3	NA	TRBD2	TGTGCCAGTAGTATGGAGTGGACTAGCGGGGAAGATACGCAGTATTTT	CASSMEWTSGEDTQYF
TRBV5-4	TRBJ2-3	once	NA	TGTGCCAGCAGCTTGGTGGGCTATACGCAGTATTTT	CASSLVGYTQYF
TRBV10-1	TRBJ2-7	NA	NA	TGCGCCAGCAGTCCAGGGTACGAGCAGTACTTC	CASSPGYEQYF
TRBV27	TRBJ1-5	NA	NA	TGTGCCAGCAGTTTAGGGGCCAATCAGCCCCAGCATTTT	CASSLGANQPQHF
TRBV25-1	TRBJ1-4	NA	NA	TGTGCCAGCTGTCTGGGGTGGGATGAAAAACTGTTTTTT	CASCLGWDEKLFF
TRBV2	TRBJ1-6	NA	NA	TGTGCCAGCAATGGGGGACCCTCACCCCTCCACTTT	CASNGGPSPLHF
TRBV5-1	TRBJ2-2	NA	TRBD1	TGCGCCAGCAGCCTACAACCAGGGGGCAATGCCGGGGAGCTGTTTTTT	CASSLQPGGNAGELFF
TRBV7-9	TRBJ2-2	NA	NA	TGTGCCAGCAGTCTGGAGAGCGCGAACACCGGGGAGCTGTTTTTT	CASSLESANTGELFF
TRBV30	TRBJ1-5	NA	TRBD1	TGTGCCTGGTGCACAGGGGGCGCGGGCAATCAGCCCCAGCATTTT	CAWCTGGAGNQPQHF
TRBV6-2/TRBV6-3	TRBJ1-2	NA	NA	TGTGCCAGCAGTCGGCCTCGACAGACCCGGGACTATGGCTACACCTTC	CASSRPRQTRDYGYTF
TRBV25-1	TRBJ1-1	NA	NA	TGTGCCAGCAGCATGAACACTGAAGCTTTCTTT	CASSMNTEAFF
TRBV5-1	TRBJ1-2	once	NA	TGCGCCAGCAGCTTCGGGCATAACTATGGCTACACCTTC	CASSFGHNYGYTF
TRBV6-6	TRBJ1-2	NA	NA	TGTGCCAGCAATTTAGACGGGCTAGAAGATGGCTACACCTTC	CASNLDGLEDGYTF
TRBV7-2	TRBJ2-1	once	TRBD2	TGTGCCAGCAGCCCACCCCGACTAGCGGGAGAGAGGAATGAGCAGTTCTTC	CASSPPRLAGERNEQFF
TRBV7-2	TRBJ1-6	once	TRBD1	TGTGCCAGCAGCTCAGGGACAGGACAAACCCTCCACTTT	CASSSGTGQTLHF
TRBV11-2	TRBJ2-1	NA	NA	TGTGCCAGCAGCTTAAACTGGGACACCTACAATGAGCAGTTCTTC	CASSLNWDTYNEQFF
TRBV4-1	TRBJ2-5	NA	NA	TGCGCCAGCAGCCAAGTGGTCCGGGGGCGCCTCCATGAGACCCAGTACTTC	CASSQVVRGRLHETQYF
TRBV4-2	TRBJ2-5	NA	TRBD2	TGTGCCAGCAGCCAAGGGGGGACTAGCGGCCAAGAGACCCAGTACTTC	CASSQGGTSGQETQYF
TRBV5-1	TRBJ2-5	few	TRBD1	TGCGCCAGCAGACAGACAGGGGGCATAGAGACCCAGTACTTC	CASRQTGGIETQYF
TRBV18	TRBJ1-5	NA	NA	TGTGCCAGCTCCTCGGGACACCTTAGCAATCAGCCCCAGCATTTT	CASSSGHLSNQPQHF
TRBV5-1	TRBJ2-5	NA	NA	TGCGCCAGCAGCTTGGCCCTTCAGGGAGGTGGAGAGACCCAGTACTTC	CASSLALQGGGETQYF
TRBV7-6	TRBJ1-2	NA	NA	TGTGCCAGCAGCGGACGGGGTAACTATGGCTACACCTTC	CASSGRGNYGYTF
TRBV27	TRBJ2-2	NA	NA	TGTGCCAGCAGTTTATCGGGCCCCGGGGAGCTGTTTTTT	CASSLSGPGELFF
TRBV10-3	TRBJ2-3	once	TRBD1	TGTGCCATCAGTGACGAGGACAGGGGATTTCTTAAAGATACGCAGTATTTT	CAISDEDRGFLKDTQYF
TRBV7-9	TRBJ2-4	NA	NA	TGTGCCAGCAGCCCCCTGGGCAGGGTCCTAGCCAAAAACATTCAGTACTTC	CASSPLGRVLAKNIQYF
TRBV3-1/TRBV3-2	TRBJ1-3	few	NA	TGTGCCAGCAGCTCCCAGCAGCCAAGAGGGGGAGGAAACACCATATATTTT	CASSSQQPRGGGNTIYF
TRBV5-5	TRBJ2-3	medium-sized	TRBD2	TGTGCCAGCAGCCCCCGCCTCGGGGCGGGAGCTGATACGCAGTATTTT	CASSPRLGAGADTQYF
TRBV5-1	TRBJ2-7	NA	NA	TGCGCCAGCAGTCGGGGTTTACAGAGCGAGCAGTACTTC	CASSRGLQSEQYF
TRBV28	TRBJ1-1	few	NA	TGTGCCAGCAGTTTCCCATGGGGGGCCGAGGAAGCTTTCTTT	CASSFPWGAEEAFF
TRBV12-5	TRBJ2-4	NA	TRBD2	TGTGCTGTCGTGTGCTTGATCGCGGGAGGGCCCATTAGAGCCAAAAACATTCAGTACTTC	CAVVCLIAGGPIRAKNIQYF
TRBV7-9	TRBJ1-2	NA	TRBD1	TGTGCCAGCAGCTTAGGGACAGGCTTGGGTGGCTACACCTTC	CASSLGTGLGGYTF
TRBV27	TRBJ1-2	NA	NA	TGTGCCAGCAGTTCCCCTTCCTATGGCTACACCTTC	CASSSPSYGYTF
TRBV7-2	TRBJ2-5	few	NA	TGTGCCAGCAGCTCCTCCGCTTGGACCCAGTACTTC	CASSSSAWTQYF
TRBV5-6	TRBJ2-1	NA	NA	TGTGCCAGCAAGCTGGGACATTCGGGTGAGCAGTTCTTC	CASKLGHSGEQFF
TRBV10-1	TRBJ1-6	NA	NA	TGCGCCAGCAGTGAGTCGATGCCTGGTTCACCCCTCCACTTT	CASSESMPGSPLHF
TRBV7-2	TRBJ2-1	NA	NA	TGTGCCAGCAGCTTAGAGGCTACCCGACTTGAGCAGTTCTTC	CASSLEATRLEQFF
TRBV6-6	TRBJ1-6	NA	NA	TGTGCCAGCAGTTACCCCGTCGGGGGGCATGTATCACCCCTCCACTTT	CASSYPVGGHVSPLHF
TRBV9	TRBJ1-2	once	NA	TGTGCCAGCAGCGTATATTCAGGGGCCTATGGCTACACCTTC	CASSVYSGAYGYTF
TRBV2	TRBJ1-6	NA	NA	TGTGCCAGCGGAACAGATACGGACGCTTCACCCCTCCACTTT	CASGTDTDASPLHF